Listed below are T cell receptor beta chains from one sample, sequenced in a study of T cell responses to AZD1222 COVID-19 vaccine. The assay was immunoSEQ multiplex PCR, and TCRdb's table has in-frame clones only and misses some. Of about 120,000 clones in the sample, about 90% were seen once. The sequencing used peripheral blood, collected on day 0 of AZD1222 vaccination. These receptors all stem from an adult in good health. Each CDR3 is given with its conserved first and last residue. The D gene is left open where the match is weak. Rows give clone size only sometimes, using once, few, many, or a class for an expanded clone.

TRBJ1-6 | TRBV30 | . | . | TGTGCCTGGAGTGTACAAGGACGGAATTCACCCCTCCACTTT | CAWSVQGRNSPLHF
TRBJ1-2 | TRBV5-1 | TRBD1 | . | TGCGCCAGCAGCTTCAGGGGACAGGGAAATGGCTACACCTTC | CASSFRGQGNGYTF
TRBJ1-1 | TRBV6-2/TRBV6-3 | TRBD1 | once | TGTGCCAGCAGGTACCTTGACAGGGGGCAGACTGAAGCTTTCTTT | CASRYLDRGQTEAFF
TRBJ2-5 | TRBV11-3 | TRBD2 | . | TGTGCCAGCAGCTTGAGCGGGGGGCGAGAGACCCAGTACTTC | CASSLSGGRETQYF
TRBJ2-1 | TRBV13 | . | . | TGTGCCAGCAGCAATAGAACCGGACTTGGCAATGAGCAGTTCTTC | CASSNRTGLGNEQFF
TRBJ2-7 | TRBV18 | . | . | TGTGCCAGCTCGGCAGGTTCCTCCTACGAGCAGTACTTC | CASSAGSSYEQYF
TRBJ2-1 | TRBV15 | . | . | TGTGCCACCAGCAGAGATGGTCGGGGGGCAGACGAGCAGTTCTTC | CATSRDGRGADEQFF
TRBJ1-5 | TRBV12-3/TRBV12-4 | . | . | TGTGCCAGCAGTTTCGGGCCTCAGCCCCAGCATTTT | CASSFGPQPQHF
TRBJ1-3 | TRBV18 | . | . | TGTGCCAGCTCATCAACCCCACCGGGCCCTGGAAACACCATATATTTT | CASSSTPPGPGNTIYF
TRBJ2-5 | TRBV18 | TRBD1 | . | TGTGCCAGCTCACACGGACAGGGATTAGAGACCCAGTACTTC | CASSHGQGLETQYF
TRBJ2-1 | TRBV5-1 | TRBD1 | . | TGCGCCAGCAGCTTGGTTCCCGGGACAGGGATCTATGAGCAGTTCTTC | CASSLVPGTGIYEQFF
TRBJ2-1 | TRBV28 | . | . | TGTGCCAGCAGCGTTCGGTCGGGAGAGCAGTTCTTC | CASSVRSGEQFF
TRBJ1-5 | TRBV28 | . | . | TGTGCCAGCAGTTTTTTGGGGGGAGTAAATAGCAATCAGCCCCAGCATTTT | CASSFLGGVNSNQPQHF
TRBJ1-6 | TRBV5-1 | TRBD1 | . | TGCGCCAGCAGCTGGACAGGGAGTAAAGATTCACCCCTCCACTTT | CASSWTGSKDSPLHF
TRBJ2-7 | TRBV6-5 | . | once | TGTGCCAGCAGCCAGGGCCCGGGCTACGAGCAGTACTTC | CASSQGPGYEQYF
TRBJ1-5 | TRBV6-6 | . | . | TGTGCCAGCAGTTACAACGATCAGCCCCAGCATTTT | CASSYNDQPQHF
TRBJ1-1 | TRBV10-1 | . | . | TGCGCCAGCAGTGAAGTACCTAACACTGAAGCTTTCTTT | CASSEVPNTEAFF
TRBJ2-1 | TRBV29-1 | TRBD2 | . | TGCAGCCTAAGGGCCCCGACTAGCGGGACTTACAATGAGCAGTTCTTC | CSLRAPTSGTYNEQFF
TRBJ1-2 | TRBV25-1 | . | once | TGTGCCAGCGATCGGGGTGGAGATTTGGAGGGCTACACCTTC | CASDRGGDLEGYTF
TRBJ1-2 | TRBV30 | . | . | TGTGCCTGGAGTGGGCCTTGGGGCAGGGGATATGGCTACACCTTC | CAWSGPWGRGYGYTF
TRBJ2-2 | TRBV27 | . | . | TGTGCCAGCAACCGGCGGGGGAACACCGGGGAGCTGTTTTTT | CASNRRGNTGELFF
TRBJ2-7 | TRBV19 | . | few | TGTGCCAGTAGTATACCGGGGACTCCCTACGAGCAGTACTTC | CASSIPGTPYEQYF
TRBJ1-2 | TRBV28 | TRBD1 | . | TGTGCCAGCAGGCCCCCGGGACAGGGGCCAGCTAACTATGGCTACACCTTC | CASRPPGQGPANYGYTF
TRBJ1-1 | TRBV10-1 | . | . | TGCGCCAGCATTAACACGGGTCACATGAACACTGAAGCTTTCTTT | CASINTGHMNTEAFF
TRBJ1-2 | TRBV6-1 | TRBD1 | once | TGTGCCAGCAGTGATAGACAGGGCGGGATTGACTATGGCTACACCTTC | CASSDRQGGIDYGYTF
TRBJ2-3 | TRBV19 | TRBD1 | . | TGTGCCAGTAGTCCCGGACAGGGCACTACAGATACGCAGTATTTT | CASSPGQGTTDTQYF
TRBJ2-2 | TRBV5-4 | . | once | TGTGCCAGCAGCTTCGGCAGGGTGGATAACACCGGGGAGCTGTTTTTT | CASSFGRVDNTGELFF
TRBJ2-5 | TRBV29-1 | . | . | TGCAGCGTTGAAGAGGGGGAGGAGACCCAGTACTTC | CSVEEGEETQYF
TRBJ1-1 | TRBV7-9 | . | . | TGTGCCAGCAGCTTAGAACGGAAGAACACTGAAGCTTTCTTT | CASSLERKNTEAFF
TRBJ1-4 | TRBV11-2 | . | . | TGTGCCAGCACCCTCCGGAGGCGAGTGAATGAAAAACTGTTTTTT | CASTLRRRVNEKLFF
TRBJ1-2 | TRBV30 | . | . | TGTGCCTGGAGCAAGGCCAACTATGGCTACACCTTC | CAWSKANYGYTF
TRBJ1-6 | TRBV19 | TRBD1 | . | TGTGCCAGCGGACCTGGGACAGGGTATTCACCCCTCCACTTT | CASGPGTGYSPLHF
TRBJ1-1 | TRBV10-1 | . | . | TGCGCCAGCAAGAGGAGTATGAACACTGAAGCTTTCTTT | CASKRSMNTEAFF
TRBJ1-1 | TRBV11-2 | TRBD1 | . | TGTGCCAGCATCAGGGACAGGGCTTACACTGAAGCTTTCTTT | CASIRDRAYTEAFF
TRBJ1-1 | TRBV9 | . | . | TGTGCCAGCAGCGTAGATAGTCAGGGGTGGGGCACTGAAGCTTTCTTT | CASSVDSQGWGTEAFF
TRBJ1-2 | TRBV5-1 | . | . | TGCGCCAGCAGCCCTGACAGTCTTTCCCCCTATGGCTACACCTTC | CASSPDSLSPYGYTF
TRBJ1-5 | TRBV28 | . | once | TGTGCCAGCAGCCAAGGTTTGGGGCAGCCCCAGCATTTT | CASSQGLGQPQHF
TRBJ1-1 | TRBV7-2 | . | . | TGTGCCAGCAGCGCCCGGGACACCCTTGAAGCTTTCTTT | CASSARDTLEAFF
TRBJ1-1 | TRBV18 | . | . | TGTGCCAGCTCACCAGCAGGGCCCATGAACACTGAAGCTTTCTTT | CASSPAGPMNTEAFF
TRBJ1-5 | TRBV28 | TRBD1 | once | TGTGCCAGCAGTACCCCGGGACAGGGGGTCCTTAGGGTTCGTTTT | CASSTPGQGVLRVRF
TRBJ1-1 | TRBV12-3/TRBV12-4 | . | . | TGTGCCAGCAGTTTCGGAAGGGCTACTGAAGCTTTCTTT | CASSFGRATEAFF
TRBJ1-2 | TRBV5-4 | TRBD1 | . | TGTGCCAGTTCAAGTTGGACAGGCTTGTATGGCTACACCTTC | CASSSWTGLYGYTF
TRBJ1-5 | TRBV14 | . | . | TGTGCCAGCAGCCAAGTAGTGCCAGGCTATCAGCCCCAGCATTTT | CASSQVVPGYQPQHF
TRBJ1-2 | TRBV13 | . | . | TGTGCCAGCAGCTTGAGACAGCCTAACTATGGCTACACCTTC | CASSLRQPNYGYTF
TRBJ1-1 | TRBV5-1 | TRBD1 | . | TGCGCCAGCAGCCGACAGGGGGCGCAGGACACTGAAGCTTTCTTT | CASSRQGAQDTEAFF